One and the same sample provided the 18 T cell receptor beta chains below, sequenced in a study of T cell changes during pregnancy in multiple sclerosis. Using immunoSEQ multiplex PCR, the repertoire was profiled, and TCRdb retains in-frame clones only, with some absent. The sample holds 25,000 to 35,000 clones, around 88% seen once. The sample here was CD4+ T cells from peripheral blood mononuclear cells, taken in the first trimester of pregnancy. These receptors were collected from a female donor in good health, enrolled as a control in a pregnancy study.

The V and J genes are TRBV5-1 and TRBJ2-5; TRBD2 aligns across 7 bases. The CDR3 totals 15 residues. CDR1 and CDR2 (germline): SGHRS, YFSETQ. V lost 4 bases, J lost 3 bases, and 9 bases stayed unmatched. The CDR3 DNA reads TGCGCCAGCAGCACGGAGGGACTATCTAAAGAGACCCAGTACTTC. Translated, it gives CASSTEGLSKETQYF.

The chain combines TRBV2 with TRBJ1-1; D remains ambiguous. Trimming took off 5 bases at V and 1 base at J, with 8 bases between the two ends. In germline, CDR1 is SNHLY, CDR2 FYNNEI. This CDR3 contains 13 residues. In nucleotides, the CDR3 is TGTGCCAGCAGTACACAAGAGAACACTGAAGCTTTCTTT. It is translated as CASSTQENTEAFF.

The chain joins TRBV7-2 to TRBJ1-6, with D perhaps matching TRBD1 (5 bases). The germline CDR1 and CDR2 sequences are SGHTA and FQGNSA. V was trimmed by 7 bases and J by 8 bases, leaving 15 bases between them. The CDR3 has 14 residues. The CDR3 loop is CASTFTIGDSPLHF. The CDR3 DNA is TGTGCCAGCACCTTCACTATAGGGGATTCACCCCTCCACTTT.

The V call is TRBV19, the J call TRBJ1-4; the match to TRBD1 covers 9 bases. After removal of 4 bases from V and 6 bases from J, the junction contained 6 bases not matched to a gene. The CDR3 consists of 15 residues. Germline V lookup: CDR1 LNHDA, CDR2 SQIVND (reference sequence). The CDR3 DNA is TGTGCCAGTAGTACTCCGGGACAGGGACATGAAAAACTGTTTTTT. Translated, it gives CASSTPGQGHEKLFF.

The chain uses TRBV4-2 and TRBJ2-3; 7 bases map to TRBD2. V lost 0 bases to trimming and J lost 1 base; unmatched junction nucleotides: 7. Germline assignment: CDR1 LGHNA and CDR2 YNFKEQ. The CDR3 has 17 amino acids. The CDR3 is CASSQDPRGGGTDTQYF. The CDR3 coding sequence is TGTGCCAGCAGCCAAGATCCCCGCGGGGGAGGCACAGATACGCAGTATTTT.

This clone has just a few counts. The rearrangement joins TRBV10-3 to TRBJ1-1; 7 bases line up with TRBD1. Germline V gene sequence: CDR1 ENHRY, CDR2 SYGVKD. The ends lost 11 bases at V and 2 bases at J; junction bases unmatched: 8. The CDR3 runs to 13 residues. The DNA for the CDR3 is TGTGCCTCCACCCGAGGGGGCAACACTGAAGCTTTCTTT. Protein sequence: CASTRGGNTEAFF.

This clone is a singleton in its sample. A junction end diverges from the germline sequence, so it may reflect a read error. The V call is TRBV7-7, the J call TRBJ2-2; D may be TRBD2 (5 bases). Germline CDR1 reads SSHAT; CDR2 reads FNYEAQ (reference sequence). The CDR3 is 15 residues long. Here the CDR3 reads CASSPREANTGELFF. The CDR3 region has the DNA TGTGCTAGCAGCCCCCGGGAAGCGAACACCGGGGAGCTGTTTTTT.

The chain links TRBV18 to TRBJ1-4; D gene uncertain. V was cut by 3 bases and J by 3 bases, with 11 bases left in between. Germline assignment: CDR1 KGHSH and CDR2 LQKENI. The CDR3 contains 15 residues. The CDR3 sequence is CASSPSAVSNEKLFF. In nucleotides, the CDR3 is TGTGCCAGCTCACCCTCCGCGGTTTCTAATGAAAAACTGTTTTTT.

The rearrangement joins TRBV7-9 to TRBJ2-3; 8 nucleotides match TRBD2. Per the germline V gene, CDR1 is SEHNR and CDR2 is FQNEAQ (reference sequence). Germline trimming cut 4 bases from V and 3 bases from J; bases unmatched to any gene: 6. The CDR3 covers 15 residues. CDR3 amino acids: CASSSGGAVTDTQYF. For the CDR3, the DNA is TGTGCCAGCAGCTCCGGGGGGGCGGTAACAGATACGCAGTATTTT.

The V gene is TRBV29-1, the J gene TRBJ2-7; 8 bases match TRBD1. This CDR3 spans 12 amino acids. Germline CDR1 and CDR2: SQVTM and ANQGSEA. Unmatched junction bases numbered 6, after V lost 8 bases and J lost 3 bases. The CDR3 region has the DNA TGCAGCACGTGCGACAGGGGCTACGAGCAGTACTTC. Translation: CSTCDRGYEQYF.

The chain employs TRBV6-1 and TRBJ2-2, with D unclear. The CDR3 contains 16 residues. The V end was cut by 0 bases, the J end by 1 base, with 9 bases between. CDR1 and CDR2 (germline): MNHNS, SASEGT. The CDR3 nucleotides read TGTGCCAGCAGTGAAGCCGTTGGCAAGAACACCGGGGAGCTGTTTTTT. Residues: CASSEAVGKNTGELFF.

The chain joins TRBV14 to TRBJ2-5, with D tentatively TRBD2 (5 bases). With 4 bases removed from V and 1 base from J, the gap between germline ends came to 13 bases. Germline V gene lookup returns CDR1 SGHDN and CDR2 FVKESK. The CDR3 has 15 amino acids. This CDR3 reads CASSPGVSPQETQYF. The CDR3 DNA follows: TGTGCCAGCAGCCCCGGGGTCTCACCCCAAGAGACCCAGTACTTC.

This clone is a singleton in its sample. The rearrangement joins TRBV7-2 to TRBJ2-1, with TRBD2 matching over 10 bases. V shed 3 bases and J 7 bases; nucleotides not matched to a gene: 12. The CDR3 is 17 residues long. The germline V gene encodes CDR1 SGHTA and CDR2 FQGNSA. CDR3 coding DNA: TGTGCCAGCAGCTTCAGATTTAGCGGGGGGCGCTGGAATGAGCAGTTCTTC. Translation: CASSFRFSGGRWNEQFF.

This chain's CDR3 is CASTMTGRTEAFF. CDR3 DNA sequence: TGCGCCAGCACTATGACAGGGCGCACTGAAGCTTTCTTT. The chain couples TRBV5-1 to TRBJ1-1; 7 bases are shared with TRBD1. The CDR3 covers 13 residues. After removal of 6 bases from V and 4 bases from J, the junction contained 6 bases not matched to a gene. CDR1 and CDR2 from the germline V gene are SGHRS and YFSETQ.

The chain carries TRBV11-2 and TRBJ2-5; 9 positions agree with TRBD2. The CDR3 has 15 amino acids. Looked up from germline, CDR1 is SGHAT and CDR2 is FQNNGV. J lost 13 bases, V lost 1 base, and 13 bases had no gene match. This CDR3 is CASSLAGTSLQRRYF. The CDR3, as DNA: TGTGCCAGCAGCTTAGCCGGGACTAGCCTACAAAGGAGGTACTTC.

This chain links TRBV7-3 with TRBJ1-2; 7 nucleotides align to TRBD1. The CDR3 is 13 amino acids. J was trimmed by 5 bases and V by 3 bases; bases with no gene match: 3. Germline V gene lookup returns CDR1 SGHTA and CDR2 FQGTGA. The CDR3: CASSFEQGYGYTF. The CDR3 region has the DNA TGTGCCAGCAGCTTCGAACAGGGGTATGGCTACACCTTC.

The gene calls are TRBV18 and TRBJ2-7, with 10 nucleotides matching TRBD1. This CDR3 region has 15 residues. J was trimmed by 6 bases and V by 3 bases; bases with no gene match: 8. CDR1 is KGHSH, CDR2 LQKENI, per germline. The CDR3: CASSPTGTGVSEQYF. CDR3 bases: TGTGCCAGCTCACCGACCGGGACAGGGGTTTCCGAGCAGTACTTC.

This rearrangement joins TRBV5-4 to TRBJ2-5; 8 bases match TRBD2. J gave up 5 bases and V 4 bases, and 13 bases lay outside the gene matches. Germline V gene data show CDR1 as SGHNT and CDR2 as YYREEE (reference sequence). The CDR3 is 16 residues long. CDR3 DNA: TGTGCCAGCAGCCGGGAGGGCGGGGGGCTCCGGGAGACCCAGTACTTC. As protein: CASSREGGGLRETQYF.